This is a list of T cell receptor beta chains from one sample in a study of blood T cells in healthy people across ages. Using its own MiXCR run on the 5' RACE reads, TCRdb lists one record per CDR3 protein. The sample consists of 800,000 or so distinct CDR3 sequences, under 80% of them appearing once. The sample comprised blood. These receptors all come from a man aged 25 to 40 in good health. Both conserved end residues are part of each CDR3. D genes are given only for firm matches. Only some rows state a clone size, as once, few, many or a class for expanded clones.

TGTGCCAGCAGCCACCGGACTAGCGGTCCTTCCTACGAGCAGTACTTC	CASSHRTSGPSYEQYF	TRBD2	TRBV4-2	NA	TRBJ2-7
TGCAGTGCTATGAAGCGGGTAACTCTAGGTGAGCAGTTCTTC	CSAMKRVTLGEQFF	NA	TRBV20-1	NA	TRBJ2-1
TGCAGTGCTAGAGTCAGGGTCCCTCAGTTCGAGCAGTACTTC	CSARVRVPQFEQYF	NA	TRBV20-1	NA	TRBJ2-7
TGTGCCAGCAGTTCCGGGACTCGACCCTCCTACAAGCAGTACTTC	CASSSGTRPSYKQYF	NA	TRBV12-3/TRBV12-4	NA	TRBJ2-4
TGTGCCAGCAGTTTAGTAGGGGGCGTAGAGCAGTTCTTC	CASSLVGGVEQFF	TRBD1	TRBV12-3/TRBV12-4	NA	TRBJ2-1
TGTGCCAGCAGCTACGCGGGGTATGGCACAGATACGCAGTATTTT	CASSYAGYGTDTQYF	NA	TRBV11-2	NA	TRBJ2-3
TGCAGCGTTGAACAGGGGGCTGGGTACGAGCAGTACTTC	CSVEQGAGYEQYF	TRBD1	TRBV29-1	NA	TRBJ2-7
TGTGCCAGCAGCATGACGGGGGCAGGCTATGGCTACACCTTC	CASSMTGAGYGYTF	NA	TRBV6-2/TRBV6-3	NA	TRBJ1-2
TGTGCCAGCAGCCTGGCGTGGGACAGGGGCCCCTCTGATGAGCAGTTCTTC	CASSLAWDRGPSDEQFF	TRBD1	TRBV3-1	few	TRBJ2-1
TGCAGCGGCTGGGGGTCAGGGGCCGACAGGACAGATACGCAGTATTTT	CSGWGSGADRTDTQYF	NA	TRBV29-1	NA	TRBJ2-3
TGTGCCAGCAGCCAGTCCGTGGGTACGCAGTATTTT	CASSQSVGTQYF	NA	TRBV7-2	NA	TRBJ2-3
TGTGCCACCAGCAGAGATACCAGGGGTACTGGTGAGCAGTACTTC	CATSRDTRGTGEQYF	NA	TRBV15	NA	TRBJ2-5
TGTGCCAGCAGCCCGCGACAGGGCTTAGGGAATTCACCCCTCCACTTT	CASSPRQGLGNSPLHF	TRBD1	TRBV7-2	NA	TRBJ1-6
TGCGCCAGCAGCCAAGATCTCCCTCGAACAGGGGGCGTCGAGCAGTACTTC	CASSQDLPRTGGVEQYF	TRBD1	TRBV4-3	medium-sized	TRBJ2-7
TGTGCCAGCAGCCCCGTCGAGGCCAACTACAATGAGCAGTTCTTC	CASSPVEANYNEQFF	NA	TRBV13	NA	TRBJ2-1
TGCAGTGCTAGATCATTACGGGAGGTTGAGCAGTTCTTC	CSARSLREVEQFF	TRBD2	TRBV20-1	few	TRBJ2-1
TGTGCCAGCAGCCCCGGGACAGGGAGGGGTGAGCAGTTCTTC	CASSPGTGRGEQFF	TRBD1	TRBV6-2/TRBV6-3	NA	TRBJ2-1
TGTGCCATCAGTGAGTCGACTAGCGGGGAAGAGTTCTTC	CAISESTSGEEFF	TRBD2	TRBV10-3	many	TRBJ2-1
TGTGCCACCAGCAGAGGGTCTAACAGGGGGCCACGGTCGGAGACCCAGTACTTC	CATSRGSNRGPRSETQYF	TRBD1	TRBV15	NA	TRBJ2-5
TGTGCCAGCAGCCTAGAGAGGACACCTAACTATGGCTACACCTTC	CASSLERTPNYGYTF	NA	TRBV4-2	NA	TRBJ1-2
TGTGCTAGCAGCTTTCGACTAGCGGGGGGACAAGAGACCCAGTACTTC	CASSFRLAGGQETQYF	TRBD2	TRBV7-7	NA	TRBJ2-5
TGTGCCAGCAGTTACTCGTTTCGAAATGAGCAGTTCTTC	CASSYSFRNEQFF	NA	TRBV6-2/TRBV6-3	NA	TRBJ2-1
TGTGCCAGCAGCGTAGTGGGGGAAGGGGCCTACGAGCAGTACTTC	CASSVVGEGAYEQYF	NA	TRBV9	NA	TRBJ2-7
TGTGCCAGCAGTTTAGTGGGACCGACTAATGAAAAACTGTTTTTT	CASSLVGPTNEKLFF	NA	TRBV28	NA	TRBJ1-4
TGCAGTGCTAGAGGTCGCGGTCAGTTGAGGGCCAAAAACATTCAGTACTTC	CSARGRGQLRAKNIQYF	NA	TRBV20-1	NA	TRBJ2-4
TGTGCCAGCAGTTACTCGGGAGGTTGGGAGCAGTTCTTC	CASSYSGGWEQFF	NA	TRBV6-2/TRBV6-3	few	TRBJ2-1
TGCAGCGTTGAAGGGGCAGGGAGGATAGAGGGCTACACCTTC	CSVEGAGRIEGYTF	NA	TRBV29-1	NA	TRBJ1-2